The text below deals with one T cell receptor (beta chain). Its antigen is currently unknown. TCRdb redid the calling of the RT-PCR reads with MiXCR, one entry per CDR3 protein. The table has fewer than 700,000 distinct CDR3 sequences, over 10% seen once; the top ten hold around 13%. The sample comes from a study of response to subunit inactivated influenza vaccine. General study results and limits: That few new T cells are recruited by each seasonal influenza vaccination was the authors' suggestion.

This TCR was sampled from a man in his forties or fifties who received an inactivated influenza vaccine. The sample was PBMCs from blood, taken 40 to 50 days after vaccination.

This CDR3 is CASSQDGEYF. The CDR3 coding sequence is TGTGCCAGCAGCCAAGATGGGGAGTACTTC. The chain recombines TRBV14 with TRBJ2-7, with D hard to call. The V gene lost 0 bases and the J gene lost 11 bases, with 5 bases spanning the gap. The CDR3 is 10 residues long. Per germline, CDR1 SGHDN and CDR2 FVKESK.